The present T cell receptor (beta chain) was sequenced within a study of naive and memory T cell subsets. Per germline, CDR1 SGHTA and CDR2 FQGNSA. The length of the CDR3 is 15 residues. The V end lost 1 base, the J end lost 0 bases, and 10 bases lay between the germline ends. Four PCR rounds used nested alpha and beta constant region primers plus the SP2 primer. TCRdb analysed the UMI-ligation and nested PCR reads with MiXCR anew, one entry per CDR3 protein. The sample carries around 31,000 distinct CDR3 sequences, approximately 6.7% recorded once. Treatment of the sample: skin biopsy from PPD injection site in Mantoux-positive individual. A UMI-containing oligonucleotide was joined by 3' ligation to the TCR cDNA template. Cells were not sorted; total RNA input targeted roughly 1 to 1000 ng. About this clonotype: This may be a read error: a much more frequent sequence differs by one nucleotide.

The sample in question was skin, obtained from a tuberculin skin test site. The source of this sequence is an adult in good health. V gene TRBV7-2 combines with J gene TRBJ2-7; either TRBD1 or TRBD2 may fit D (5 bases each). CDR3 sequence (DNA): TGTGCCAGCAGCTTAGATAGGGACCGCTCCTACGAGCAGTACTTC. Its translation: CASSLDRDRSYEQYF.